Below are 2 T cell receptor beta chains sequenced from a single sample in a study of PD-1 blockade in classical Hodgkin lymphoma (dated by TCRdb to 2018 to 2021). Explained via the paper, the time point label denotes: cycle 4 day 1 (C4D1), after 6 weeks of nivolumab. Relapse after autologous stem cell transplantation had occurred in all trial patients, and cohorts A, B and C were distinguished by prior brentuximab vedotin exposure. Libraries were built with the immunoSEQ multiplex PCR assay. TCRdb carries this immuneACCESS record with in-frame sequences only. Its versions omit some clonotypes, under half of them owing to an unresolved V gene in the studies checked, with the rest unexplained. Counted in this sample were some 86,000 clones; about nine tenths of them appeared once. Of the sample, under 3.5% falls within the top ten clones. Sequencing used peripheral blood mononuclear cells (PBMCs), obtained before the fourth cycle of nivolumab. The receptors come from a human donor with classical Hodgkin lymphoma.

This clone was observed a single time. J is TRBJ2-5 and V is TRBV19; a weak D match, TRBD1 (6 bases). Germline V gives CDR1 LNHDA, CDR2 SQIVND (reference sequence). V gave up 4 bases and J gave up 2 bases, with 17 bases separating them. The CDR3 loop spans 16 amino acids. CDR3 loop: CASSKGWGPTQETQYF. For the CDR3, the DNA is TGTGCCAGTAGTAAGGGGTGGGGGCCCACACAAGAGACCCAGTACTTC.

The chain is built from TRBV30 and TRBJ2-7; D remains ambiguous. The CDR3 is 14 residues long. CDR1 is GTSNPN and CDR2 is SVGIG in the germline V gene (reference sequence). The V gene lost 8 bases and the J gene lost 0 bases, with 17 bases spanning the gap. CDR3 loop: CAGTLRLSSYEQYF. CDR3 DNA: TGTGCCGGTACCCTTAGACTGAGCTCCTACGAGCAGTACTTC.